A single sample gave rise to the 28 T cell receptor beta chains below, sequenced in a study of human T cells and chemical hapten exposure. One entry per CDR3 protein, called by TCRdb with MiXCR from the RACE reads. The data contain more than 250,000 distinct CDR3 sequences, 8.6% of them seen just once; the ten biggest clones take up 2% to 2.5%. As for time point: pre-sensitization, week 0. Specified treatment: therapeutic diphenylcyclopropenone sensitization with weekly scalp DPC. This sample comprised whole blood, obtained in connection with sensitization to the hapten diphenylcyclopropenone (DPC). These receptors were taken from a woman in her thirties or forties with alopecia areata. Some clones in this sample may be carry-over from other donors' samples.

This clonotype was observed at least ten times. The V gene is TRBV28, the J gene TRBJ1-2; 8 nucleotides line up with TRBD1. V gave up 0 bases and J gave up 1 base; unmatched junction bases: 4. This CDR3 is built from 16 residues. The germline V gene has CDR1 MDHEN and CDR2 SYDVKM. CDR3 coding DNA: TGTGCCAGCAGTTTATGGGGACAGGCGGATAACTATGGCTACACCTTC. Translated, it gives CASSLWGQADNYGYTF.

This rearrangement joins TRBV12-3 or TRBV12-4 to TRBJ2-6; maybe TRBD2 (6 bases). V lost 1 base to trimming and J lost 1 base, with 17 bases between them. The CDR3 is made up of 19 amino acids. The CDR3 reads CASSLGRLARISGANVLTF. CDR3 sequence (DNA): TGTGCCAGCAGTTTAGGTCGGCTAGCGCGGATTTCTGGGGCCAACGTCCTGACTTTC.

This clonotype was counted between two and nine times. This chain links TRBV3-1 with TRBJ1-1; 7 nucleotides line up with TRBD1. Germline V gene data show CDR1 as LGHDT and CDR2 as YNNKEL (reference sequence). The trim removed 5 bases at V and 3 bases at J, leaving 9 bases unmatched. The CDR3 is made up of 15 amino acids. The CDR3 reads CASSFRQGGDTEAFF. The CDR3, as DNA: TGTGCCAGCAGCTTCAGACAGGGCGGGGACACTGAAGCTTTCTTT.

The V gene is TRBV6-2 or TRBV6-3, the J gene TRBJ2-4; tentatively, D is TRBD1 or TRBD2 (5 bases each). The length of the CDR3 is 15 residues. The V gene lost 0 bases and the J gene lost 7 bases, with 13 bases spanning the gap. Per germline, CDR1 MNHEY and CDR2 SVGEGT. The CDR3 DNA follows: TGTGCCAGCAGTTACTCGAGGGGACCGAGGAACATTCAGTACTTC. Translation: CASSYSRGPRNIQYF.

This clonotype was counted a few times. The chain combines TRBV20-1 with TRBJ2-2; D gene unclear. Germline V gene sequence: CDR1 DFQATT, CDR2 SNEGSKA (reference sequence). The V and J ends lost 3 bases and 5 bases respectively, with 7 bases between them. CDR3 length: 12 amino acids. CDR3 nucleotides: TGCAGTGCTAGGGCTCTAACCGGGGAGCTGTTTTTT. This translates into CSARALTGELFF.

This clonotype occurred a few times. CDR3 protein: CSGSGGGSLSYEQYF. CDR3 coding DNA: TGCAGCGGGTCTGGAGGCGGGAGCCTCTCCTACGAGCAGTACTTC. The chain couples TRBV29-1 to TRBJ2-7, with TRBD2 matching 7 bases. This CDR3 is 15 amino acids long. CDR1 SQVTM and CDR2 ANQGSEA come from the germline V gene. The ends lost 7 bases at V and 0 bases at J; junction bases unmatched: 12.

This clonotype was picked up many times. CDR3 sequence (DNA): TGTGCCAGCAGCTTAGCCGCAGGGGGCTGCACCACCCACAATCAGCCCCAGCATTTT. This gives the protein CASSLAAGGCTTHNQPQHF. The gene calls are TRBV7-4 and TRBJ1-5; 8 bases are a match to TRBD1. Looked up from germline, CDR1 is SGHVT and CDR2 is SQSDAQ. Trimming removed 0 bases from V and 3 bases from J; junction bases left unmatched: 13. The CDR3 length is 19 residues. The whole variable domain, filled in from reference TRBV7-4 and TRBJ1-5, reads GAGVSQSPRYKVAKRGRDVALRCDSISGHVTLYWYRQTLGQGSEVLTYSQSDAQRDKSGRPSGRFSAERPERSVSTLKIQRTEQGDSAVYLCASSLAAGGCTTHNQPQHFGDGTRLSIL.

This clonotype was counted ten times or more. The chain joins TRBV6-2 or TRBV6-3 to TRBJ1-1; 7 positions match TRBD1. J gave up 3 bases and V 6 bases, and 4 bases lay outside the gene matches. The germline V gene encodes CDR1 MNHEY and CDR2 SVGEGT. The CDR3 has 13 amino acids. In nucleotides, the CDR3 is TGTGCCAGCAGCTTGACAGGGCACACTGAAGCTTTCTTT. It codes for CASSLTGHTEAFF.

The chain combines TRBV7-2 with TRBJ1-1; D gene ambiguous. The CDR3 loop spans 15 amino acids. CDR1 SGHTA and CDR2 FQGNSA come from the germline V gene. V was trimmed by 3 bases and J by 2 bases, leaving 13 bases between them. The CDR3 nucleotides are TGTGCCAGCAGCTTTTGGGAGGCGGGAAACACTGAAGCTTTCTTT. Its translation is CASSFWEAGNTEAFF.

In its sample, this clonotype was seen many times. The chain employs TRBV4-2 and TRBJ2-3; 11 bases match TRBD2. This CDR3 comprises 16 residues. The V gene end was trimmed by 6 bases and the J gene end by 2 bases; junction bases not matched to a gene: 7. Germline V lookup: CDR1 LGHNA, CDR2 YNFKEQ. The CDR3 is CASSTVAGGPTDTQYF. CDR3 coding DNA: TGTGCCAGCAGTACCGTAGCGGGAGGGCCCACAGATACGCAGTATTTT.

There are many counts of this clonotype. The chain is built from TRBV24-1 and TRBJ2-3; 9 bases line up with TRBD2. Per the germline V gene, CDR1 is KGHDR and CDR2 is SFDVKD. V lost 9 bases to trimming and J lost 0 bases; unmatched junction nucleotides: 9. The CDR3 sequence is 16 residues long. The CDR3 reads CATSGRTSGSTDTQYF. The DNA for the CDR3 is TGTGCCACCTCCGGGCGCACTAGCGGGAGCACAGATACGCAGTATTTT.

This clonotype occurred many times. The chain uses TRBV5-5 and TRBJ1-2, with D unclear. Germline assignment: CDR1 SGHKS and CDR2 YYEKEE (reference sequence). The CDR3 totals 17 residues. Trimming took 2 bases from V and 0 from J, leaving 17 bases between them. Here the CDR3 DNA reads TGTGCCAGCAGCTTTCAGTCCGGGCGGGAAACTAACTATGGCTACACCTTC. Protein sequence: CASSFQSGRETNYGYTF.

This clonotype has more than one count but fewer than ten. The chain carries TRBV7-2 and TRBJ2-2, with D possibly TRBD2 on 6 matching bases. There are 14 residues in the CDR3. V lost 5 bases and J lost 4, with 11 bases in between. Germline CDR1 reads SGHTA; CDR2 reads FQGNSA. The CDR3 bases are TGTGCCAGCAGCGAGCAGGAGGGCACCGGGGAGCTGTTTTTT. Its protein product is CASSEQEGTGELFF.

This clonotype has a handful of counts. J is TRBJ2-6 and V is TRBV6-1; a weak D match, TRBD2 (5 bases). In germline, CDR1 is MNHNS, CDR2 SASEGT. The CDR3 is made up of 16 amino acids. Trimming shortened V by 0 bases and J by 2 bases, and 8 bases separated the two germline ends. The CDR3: CASSEARGTGANVLTF. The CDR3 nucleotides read TGTGCCAGCAGTGAAGCAAGAGGGACTGGGGCCAACGTCCTGACTTTC.

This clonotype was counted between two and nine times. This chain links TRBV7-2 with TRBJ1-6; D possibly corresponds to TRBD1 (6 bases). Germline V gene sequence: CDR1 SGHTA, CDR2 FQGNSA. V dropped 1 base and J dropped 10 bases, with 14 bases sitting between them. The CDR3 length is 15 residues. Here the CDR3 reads CASSLEGHNFSPLHF. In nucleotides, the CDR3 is TGTGCCAGCAGCTTAGAGGGACACAATTTCTCACCCCTCCACTTT.

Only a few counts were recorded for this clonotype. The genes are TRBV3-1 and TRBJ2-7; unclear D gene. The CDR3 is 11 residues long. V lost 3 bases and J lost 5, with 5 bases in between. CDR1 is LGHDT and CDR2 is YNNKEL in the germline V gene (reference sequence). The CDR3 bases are TGTGCCAGCAGCCATTTACACGAGCAGTACTTC. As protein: CASSHLHEQYF.

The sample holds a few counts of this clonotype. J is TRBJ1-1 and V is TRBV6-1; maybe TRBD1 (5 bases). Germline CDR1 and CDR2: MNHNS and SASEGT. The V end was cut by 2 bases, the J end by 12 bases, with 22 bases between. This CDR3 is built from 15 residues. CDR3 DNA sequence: TGTGCCAGCAGTGAATCGTACAGGTCCATGTCGGGTACTTTCTTT. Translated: CASSESYRSMSGTFF.

CDR3 region: CASSTAGTGSYEQYF. The CDR3 DNA follows: TGTGCCAGCAGTACCGCCGGGACAGGGTCCTACGAGCAGTACTTC. This chain connects TRBV28 to TRBJ2-7; 9 nucleotides align to TRBD1. CDR1 and CDR2 (germline): MDHEN, SYDVKM. V dropped 5 bases and J dropped 1; count of bases not matched to a gene: 6. The CDR3 is 15 amino acids.

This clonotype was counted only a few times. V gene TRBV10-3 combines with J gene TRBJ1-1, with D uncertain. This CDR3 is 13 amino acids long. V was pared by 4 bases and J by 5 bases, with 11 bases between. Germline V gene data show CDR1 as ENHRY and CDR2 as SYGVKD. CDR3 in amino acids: CAISAGSLTEAFF. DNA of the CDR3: TGTGCCATCAGTGCGGGCTCTTTAACTGAAGCTTTCTTT.

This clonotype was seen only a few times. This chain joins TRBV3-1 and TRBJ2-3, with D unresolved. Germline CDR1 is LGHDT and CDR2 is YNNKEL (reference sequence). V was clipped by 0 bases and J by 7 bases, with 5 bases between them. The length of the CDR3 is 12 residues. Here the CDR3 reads CASSQDRHTQYF. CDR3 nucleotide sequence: TGTGCCAGCAGCCAAGATCGGCATACGCAGTATTTT.

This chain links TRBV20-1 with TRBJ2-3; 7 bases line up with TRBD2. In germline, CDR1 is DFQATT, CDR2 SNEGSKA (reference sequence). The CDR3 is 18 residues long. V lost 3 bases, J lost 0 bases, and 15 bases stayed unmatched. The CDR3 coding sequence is TGCAGTGCTAGTGGGTGGGAGTTAAGCGGGACTAGCACAGATACGCAGTATTTT. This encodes CSASGWELSGTSTDTQYF.

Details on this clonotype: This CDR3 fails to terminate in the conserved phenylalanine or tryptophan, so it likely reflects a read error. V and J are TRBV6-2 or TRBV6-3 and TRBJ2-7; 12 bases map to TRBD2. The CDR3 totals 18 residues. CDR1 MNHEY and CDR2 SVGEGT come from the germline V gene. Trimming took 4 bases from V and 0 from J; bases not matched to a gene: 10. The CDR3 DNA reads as TGTGCCAGCAGTTTCTGGACTAGCGGGACCTTCGACTCCTACGAGCAGTACTAC. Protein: CASSFWTSGTFDSYEQYY.

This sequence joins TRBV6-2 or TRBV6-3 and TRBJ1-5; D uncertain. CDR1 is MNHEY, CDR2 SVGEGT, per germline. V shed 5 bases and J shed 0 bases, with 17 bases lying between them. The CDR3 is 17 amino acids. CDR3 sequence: CASSTDPGEYSNQPQHF. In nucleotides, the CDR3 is TGTGCCAGCAGTACCGACCCGGGAGAGTATAGCAATCAGCCCCAGCATTTT.

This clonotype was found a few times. The CDR3: CASSYGGSGDTQYF. The CDR3 DNA reads as TGCGCCAGCAGTTATGGGGGGTCCGGTGATACGCAGTATTTT. The chain employs TRBV5-1 and TRBJ2-3; possible D gene TRBD2, 6 bases. CDR1 and CDR2 (germline): SGHRS, YFSETQ. The CDR3 runs 14 residues. Trimming took 5 bases from V and 6 from J, leaving 16 bases between them.

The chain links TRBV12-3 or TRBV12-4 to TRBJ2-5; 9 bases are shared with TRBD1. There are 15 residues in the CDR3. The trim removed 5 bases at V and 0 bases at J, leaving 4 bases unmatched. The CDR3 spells CASSQGTGYQETQYF. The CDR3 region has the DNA TGTGCCAGCAGTCAAGGGACAGGGTACCAAGAGACCCAGTACTTC.

The CDR3 bases are TGCAGCGTTGAAGACCTCGGCTACACCTTC. Residues: CSVEDLGYTF. V usage is TRBV29-1 and J usage is TRBJ1-2; D not resolved. CDR3 length equals 10 residues. The V gene's germline CDR1 is SQVTM and CDR2 ANQGSEA. V dropped 0 bases and J dropped 8 bases, with 4 bases sitting between them.

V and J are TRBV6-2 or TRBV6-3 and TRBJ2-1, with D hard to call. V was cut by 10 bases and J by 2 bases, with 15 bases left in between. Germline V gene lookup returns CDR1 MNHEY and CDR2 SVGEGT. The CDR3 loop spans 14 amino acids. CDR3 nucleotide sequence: TGTGCCATTTGTTCCCGGCCCCCCTACAATGAGCAGTTCTTC. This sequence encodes CAICSRPPYNEQFF.

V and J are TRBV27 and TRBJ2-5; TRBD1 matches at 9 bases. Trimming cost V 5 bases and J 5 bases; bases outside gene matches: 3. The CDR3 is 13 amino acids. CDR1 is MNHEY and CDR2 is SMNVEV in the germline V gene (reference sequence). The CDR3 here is CASSKQGAETQYF. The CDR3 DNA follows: TGTGCCAGCAGTAAACAGGGGGCGGAGACCCAGTACTTC.